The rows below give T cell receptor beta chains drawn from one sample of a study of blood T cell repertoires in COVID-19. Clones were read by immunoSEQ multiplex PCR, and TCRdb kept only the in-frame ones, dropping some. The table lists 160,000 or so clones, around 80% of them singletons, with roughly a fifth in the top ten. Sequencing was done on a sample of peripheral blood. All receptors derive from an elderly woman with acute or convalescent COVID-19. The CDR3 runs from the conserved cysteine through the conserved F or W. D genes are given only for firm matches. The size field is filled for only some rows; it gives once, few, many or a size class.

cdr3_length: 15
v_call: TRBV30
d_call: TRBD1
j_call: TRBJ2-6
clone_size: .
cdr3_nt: TGTGCCTGGGACAGGGTCGGTAATGGGGCCAACGTCCTGACTTTC
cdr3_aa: CAWDRVGNGANVLTF

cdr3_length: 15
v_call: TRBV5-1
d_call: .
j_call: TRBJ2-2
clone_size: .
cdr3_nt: TGCGCCAGCAGCTTGTTTACATTGAGGACCGGGGAGCTGTTTTTT
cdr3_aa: CASSLFTLRTGELFF

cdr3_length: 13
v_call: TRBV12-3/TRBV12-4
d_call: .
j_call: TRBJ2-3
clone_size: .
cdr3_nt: TGTGCCAGCAGTTGGAGCGGAACAGATACGCAGTATTTT
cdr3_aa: CASSWSGTDTQYF

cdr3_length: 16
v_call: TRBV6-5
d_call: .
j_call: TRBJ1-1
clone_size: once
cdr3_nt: TGTGCCAGCAGTTATCGGACAGTAGGCCGAAACACTGAAGCTTTCTTT
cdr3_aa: CASSYRTVGRNTEAFF

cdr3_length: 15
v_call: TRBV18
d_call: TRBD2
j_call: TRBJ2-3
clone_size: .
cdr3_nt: TGTGCCAGCTCACCCCTAGCGGGAGCCCCAGATACGCAGTATTTT
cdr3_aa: CASSPLAGAPDTQYF

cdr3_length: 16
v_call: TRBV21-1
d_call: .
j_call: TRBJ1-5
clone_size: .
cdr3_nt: TGTGCCAGCAGCAAACGATTCGGTCCGAGCAATCAGCCCCAGCATTTT
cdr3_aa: CASSKRFGPSNQPQHF

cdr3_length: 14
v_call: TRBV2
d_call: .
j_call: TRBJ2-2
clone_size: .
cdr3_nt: TGTGCCAGCATGGTCGACAGTCTCACCGGGGAGCTGTTTTTT
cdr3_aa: CASMVDSLTGELFF

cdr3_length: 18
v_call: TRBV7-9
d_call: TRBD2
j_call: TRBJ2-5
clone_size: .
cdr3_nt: TGTGCCAGCAGCACCTCCCCCGGGATCGGGAGGGCCCTAGAGACCCAGTACTTC
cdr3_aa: CASSTSPGIGRALETQYF

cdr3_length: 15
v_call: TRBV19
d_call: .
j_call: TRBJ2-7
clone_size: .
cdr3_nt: TGTGCCAGTAGTCACCGACGAGAGGGCTCCTACGAGCAGTACTTC
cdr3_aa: CASSHRREGSYEQYF

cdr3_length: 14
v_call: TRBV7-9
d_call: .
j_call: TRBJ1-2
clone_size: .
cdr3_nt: TGTGCCAGTACCCCGACAGGTTCCTCCTATGGCTACACCTTC
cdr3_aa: CASTPTGSSYGYTF

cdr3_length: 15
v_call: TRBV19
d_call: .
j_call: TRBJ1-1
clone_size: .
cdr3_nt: TGTGCCAGTAGTATTCGAAGGGGCAGCAACACTGAAGCTTTCTTT
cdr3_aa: CASSIRRGSNTEAFF

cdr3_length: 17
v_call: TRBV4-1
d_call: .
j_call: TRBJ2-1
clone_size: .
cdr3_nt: TGCGCCAGCAGCCAAGATTGGGGGGTACTAGTCTCAGACGAGCAGTTCTTC
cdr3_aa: CASSQDWGVLVSDEQFF

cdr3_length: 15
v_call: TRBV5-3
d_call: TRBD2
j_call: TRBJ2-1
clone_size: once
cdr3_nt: TGTGCCAGAAGCCGCGGACTAGCAAAGGACAATGAGCAGTTCTTC
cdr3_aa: CARSRGLAKDNEQFF

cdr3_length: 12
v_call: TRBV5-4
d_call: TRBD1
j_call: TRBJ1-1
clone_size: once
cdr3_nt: TGTGCCAGCAGCGCGGACAGGAGTGAGGCTTTCTTT
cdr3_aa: CASSADRSEAFF

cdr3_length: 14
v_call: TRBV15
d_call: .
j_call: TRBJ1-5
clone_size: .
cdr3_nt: TGTGCCACCAGCAGAGGGACTACCAATCAGCCCCAGCATTTT
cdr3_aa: CATSRGTTNQPQHF

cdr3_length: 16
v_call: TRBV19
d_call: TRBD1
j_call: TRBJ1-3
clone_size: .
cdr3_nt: TGTGCCAGTAATCGGGACAGACCGAGCTCTGGAAACACCATATATTTT
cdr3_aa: CASNRDRPSSGNTIYF

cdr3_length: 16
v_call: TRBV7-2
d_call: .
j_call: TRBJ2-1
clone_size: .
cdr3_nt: TGTGCCAGCAGCTTAGAACGTGGTCCAGTTTACAATGAGCAGTTCTTC
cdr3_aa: CASSLERGPVYNEQFF

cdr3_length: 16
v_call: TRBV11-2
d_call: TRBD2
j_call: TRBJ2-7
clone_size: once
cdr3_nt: TGTGCCAGCAGCTTAGCGTTCACTAGCGGCCCCTACGAGCAGTACTTC
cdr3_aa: CASSLAFTSGPYEQYF

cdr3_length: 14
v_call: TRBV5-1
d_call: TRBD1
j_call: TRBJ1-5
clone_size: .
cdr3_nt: TGCGCCAGCAGCCCGGGGACAGGGACTCAGCCCCAGCATTTT
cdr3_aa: CASSPGTGTQPQHF

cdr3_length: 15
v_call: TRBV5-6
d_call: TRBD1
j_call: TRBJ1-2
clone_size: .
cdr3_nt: TGTGCCAGCAGCTTGTTGGACAGGGAAAACTATGGCTACACCTTC
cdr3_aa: CASSLLDRENYGYTF

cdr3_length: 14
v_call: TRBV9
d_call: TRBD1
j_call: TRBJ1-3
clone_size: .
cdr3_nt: TGTGCCAGCAGCGTGGGGACAGCTGGAAACACCATATATTTT
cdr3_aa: CASSVGTAGNTIYF

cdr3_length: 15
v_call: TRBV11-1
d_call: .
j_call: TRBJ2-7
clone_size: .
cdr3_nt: TGTGCCAGCAGCCCTACCGGGACATTATTAGTCGAGCAGTACTTC
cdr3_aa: CASSPTGTLLVEQYF

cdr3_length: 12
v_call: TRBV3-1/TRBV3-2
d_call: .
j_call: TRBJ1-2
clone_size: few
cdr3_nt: TGTGCCAGCAGCCAAGAACGGGATGGCTACACCTTC
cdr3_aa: CASSQERDGYTF

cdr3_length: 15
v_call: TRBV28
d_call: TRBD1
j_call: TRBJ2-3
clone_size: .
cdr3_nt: TGTGCCAGCAACTCTAGGACAGGTCCCACAGATACGCAGTATTTT
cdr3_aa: CASNSRTGPTDTQYF

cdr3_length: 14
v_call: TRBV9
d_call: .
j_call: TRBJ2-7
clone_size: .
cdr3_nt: TGTGCCAGCAGCGTATCGCCTAGTACCTACGAGCAGTACTTC
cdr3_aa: CASSVSPSTYEQYF

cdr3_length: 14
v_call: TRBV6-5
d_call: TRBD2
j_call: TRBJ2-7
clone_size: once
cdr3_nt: TGTGCCAGCAGTAGGACTAGCGGGACCTACGAGCAGTACTTC
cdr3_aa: CASSRTSGTYEQYF

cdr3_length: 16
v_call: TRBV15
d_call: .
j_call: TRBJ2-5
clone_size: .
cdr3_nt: TGTGCCACCAGCAGAGAGATACTACGACACCAAGAGACCCAGTACTTC
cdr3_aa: CATSREILRHQETQYF

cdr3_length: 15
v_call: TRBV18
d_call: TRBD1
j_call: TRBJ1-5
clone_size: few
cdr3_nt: TGTGCCAGCTCACAGGGACAGGGGGCAGGCCAGCCCCAGCATTTT
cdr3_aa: CASSQGQGAGQPQHF

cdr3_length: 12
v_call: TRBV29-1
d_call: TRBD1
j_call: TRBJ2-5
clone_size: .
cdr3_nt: TGCAGCACTGGACAGGGCCAAGAGACCCAGTACTTC
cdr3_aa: CSTGQGQETQYF

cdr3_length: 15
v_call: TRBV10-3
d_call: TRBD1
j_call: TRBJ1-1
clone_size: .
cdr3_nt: TGTGCCATCAGTGACATTGACAGGGTGAACACTGAAGCTTTCTTT
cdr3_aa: CAISDIDRVNTEAFF

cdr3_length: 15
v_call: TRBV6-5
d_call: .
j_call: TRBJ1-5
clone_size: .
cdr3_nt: TGTGCCAGCAGGGGGACAAGCCGTAGCAATCAGCCCCAGCATTTT
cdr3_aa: CASRGTSRSNQPQHF

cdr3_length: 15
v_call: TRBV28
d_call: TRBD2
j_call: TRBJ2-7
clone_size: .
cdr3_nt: TGTGCCAGCAGTTTAGTTGCGGGAGGGCCCGTCGAGCAGTACTTC
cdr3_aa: CASSLVAGGPVEQYF

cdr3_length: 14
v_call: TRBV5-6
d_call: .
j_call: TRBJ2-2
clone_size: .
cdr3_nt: TGTGCCAGCAGCTTGATAGGAGGAACCGGGGAGCTGTTTTTT
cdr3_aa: CASSLIGGTGELFF

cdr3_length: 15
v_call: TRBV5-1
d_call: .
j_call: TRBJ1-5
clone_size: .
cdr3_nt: TGCGCCAGCAGCTTGAGAGGTTTATTAGGTCAGCCCCAGCATTTT
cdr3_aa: CASSLRGLLGQPQHF

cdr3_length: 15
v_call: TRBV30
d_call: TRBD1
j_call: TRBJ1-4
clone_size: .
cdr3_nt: TGTGCCTGGAGTGAGCTACAGGGGGTTAATGAAAAACTGTTTTTT
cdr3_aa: CAWSELQGVNEKLFF

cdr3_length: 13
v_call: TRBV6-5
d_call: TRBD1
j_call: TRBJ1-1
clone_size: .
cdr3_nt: TGTGCCAGCAGGCCTGGACAGGCGGTGAAAGCTTTCTTT
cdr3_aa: CASRPGQAVKAFF

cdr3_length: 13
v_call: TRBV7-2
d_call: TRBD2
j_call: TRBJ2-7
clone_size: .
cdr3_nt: TGTGCCAGCAGCACGGGACTAGTCTACGAGCAGTACTTC
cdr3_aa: CASSTGLVYEQYF

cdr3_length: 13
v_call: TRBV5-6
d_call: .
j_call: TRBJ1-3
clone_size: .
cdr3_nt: TGTGCCAGCAGCTTGGTAGCGGGTCACACCATATATTTT
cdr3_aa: CASSLVAGHTIYF

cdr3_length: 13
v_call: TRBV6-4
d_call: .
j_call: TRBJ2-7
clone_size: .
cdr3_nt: TGTGCCGGTTCCGGGACACCATCCTACGAGCAGTACTTC
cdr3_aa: CAGSGTPSYEQYF

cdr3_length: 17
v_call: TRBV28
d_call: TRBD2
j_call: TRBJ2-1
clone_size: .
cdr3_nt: TGTGCCAGCAGTCCCCCTAAAGGGAGCGGGAGGGCCGATGAGCAGTTCTTC
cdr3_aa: CASSPPKGSGRADEQFF

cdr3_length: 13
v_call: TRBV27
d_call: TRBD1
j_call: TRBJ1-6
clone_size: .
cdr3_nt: TGTGCCAGCAGTCTGACAGGGACTTCACCCCTCCACTTT
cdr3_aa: CASSLTGTSPLHF

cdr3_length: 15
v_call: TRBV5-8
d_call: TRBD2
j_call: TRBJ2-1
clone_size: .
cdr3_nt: TGTGCCAGCAGCTTAGGGACTAGCGGGTACAATGAGCAGTTCTTC
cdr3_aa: CASSLGTSGYNEQFF

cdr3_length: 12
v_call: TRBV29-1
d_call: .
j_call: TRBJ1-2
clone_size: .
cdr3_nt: TGCAGCTCACGAACGGGGGATTATGGCTACACCTTC
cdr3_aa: CSSRTGDYGYTF

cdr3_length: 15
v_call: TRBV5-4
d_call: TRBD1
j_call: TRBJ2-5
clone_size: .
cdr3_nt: TGTGCCAGCAGCAAAGACAGGGGTGGAGGGGAGACCCAGTACTTC
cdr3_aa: CASSKDRGGGETQYF

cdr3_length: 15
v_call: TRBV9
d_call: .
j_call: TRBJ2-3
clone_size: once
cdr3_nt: TGTGCCAGCAGCGTAGGTTCCCCCTTAGCGGATACGCAGTATTTT
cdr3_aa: CASSVGSPLADTQYF

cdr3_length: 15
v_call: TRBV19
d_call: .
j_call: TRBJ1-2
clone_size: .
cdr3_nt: TGTGCCAGTAGTATGATACAGGGTTTTAACTATGGCTACACCTTC
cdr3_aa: CASSMIQGFNYGYTF